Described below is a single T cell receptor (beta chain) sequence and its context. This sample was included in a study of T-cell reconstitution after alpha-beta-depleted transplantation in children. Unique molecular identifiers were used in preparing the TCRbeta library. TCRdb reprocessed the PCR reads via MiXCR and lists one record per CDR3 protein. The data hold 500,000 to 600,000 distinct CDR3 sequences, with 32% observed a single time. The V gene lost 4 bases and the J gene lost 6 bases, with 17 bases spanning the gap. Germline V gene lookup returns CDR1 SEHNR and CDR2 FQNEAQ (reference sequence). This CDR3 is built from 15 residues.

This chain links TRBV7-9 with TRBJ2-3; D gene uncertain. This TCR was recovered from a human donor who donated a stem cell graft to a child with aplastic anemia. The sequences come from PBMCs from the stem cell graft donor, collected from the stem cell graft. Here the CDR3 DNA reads TGTGCCAGCAGCTCCGCCCACGGAACCTCGGATACGCAGTATTTT. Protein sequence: CASSSAHGTSDTQYF.